Shown below are 10 T cell receptor beta chains from a single sample sequenced in a study of T cell responses to AZD1222 COVID-19 vaccine. Repertoires were generated with immunoSEQ multiplex PCR, while TCRdb's copy carries only in-frame clones and drops some. Of over 110,000 clones in the sample, roughly 93% are singletons; the top ten hold 9.3%. The material was peripheral blood, obtained 28 days after the second AZD1222 dose. The receptors derive from an adult who received the AZD1222 COVID-19 vaccine.

This chain joins TRBV6-5 and TRBJ2-1, with a possible D match to TRBD2 (6 bases). Germline V lookup: CDR1 MNHEY, CDR2 SVGAGI. The CDR3 consists of 14 residues. Trimming left V 6 bases short and J 7 bases short, with 16 bases between. This CDR3 is CASRRDFSSNEQFF. The CDR3 DNA follows: TGTGCCAGCAGACGGGACTTCAGCTCTAATGAGCAGTTCTTC.

The chain has TRBV5-4 and TRBJ2-3, with 10 positions matching TRBD2. The J segment lost 9 bases and the V segment lost 0 bases, leaving 7 bases of the junction unmatched. Germline V gene data show CDR1 as SGHNT and CDR2 as YYREEE (reference sequence). This CDR3 region has 15 residues. CDR3 sequence (DNA): TGTGCCAGCAGCTTGGGGGGGCTAGCGGGGGACACGCAGTATTTT. It translates to CASSLGGLAGDTQYF.

This clone showed up just once. This sequence joins TRBV3-1 (or the pseudogene TRBV3-2) and TRBJ1-1; D is undetermined. Trimming stripped 4 bases from V and 8 bases from J, with 11 bases between. The CDR3 covers 12 residues. Per germline, CDR1 LGHDT and CDR2 YNNKEL (reference sequence). This CDR3 is CASSPRRKEAFF. The CDR3 nucleotides are TGTGCCAGCAGCCCTCGGCGGAAAGAAGCTTTCTTT.

The V call is TRBV30, the J call TRBJ1-1; a possible D gene is TRBD1 (5 bases). V was shortened by 1 base and J by 0 bases, with 9 bases between the two germline ends. Per the germline V gene, CDR1 is GTSNPN and CDR2 is SVGIG (reference sequence). This CDR3 contains 14 residues. The chain's CDR3 is CAWSETDLNTEAFF. The CDR3 DNA is TGTGCCTGGAGTGAGACAGATTTGAACACTGAAGCTTTCTTT.

The chain couples TRBV5-4 to TRBJ2-3; D perhaps matches TRBD2 (6 bases). CDR3 length: 15 amino acids. Trimming left V 5 bases short and J 2 bases short, with 15 bases between. Germline lookup yields CDR1 SGHNT and CDR2 YYREEE (reference sequence). CDR3 protein: CASSQGLSPTDTQYF. In DNA form, the CDR3 reads TGTGCCAGCAGTCAGGGACTTTCCCCCACAGATACGCAGTATTTT.

The chain has TRBV10-1 and TRBJ2-3, with TRBD2 as a possible D gene (6 bases). The CDR3 is 14 residues long. Looked up from germline, CDR1 is WNHNN and CDR2 is SYGVQD (reference sequence). The ends were cut back, 4 bases at V and 1 base at J, with 9 bases in the middle. As DNA, the CDR3 is TGCGCCAGCAGTGGAGGCGGGGGCACAGATACGCAGTATTTT. This encodes CASSGGGGTDTQYF.

Of note for this clone: One junction end does not reproduce the germline sequence, and a read error may be involved. The chain links TRBV7-7 to TRBJ2-3; D is ambiguous. From germline, CDR1 is SSHAT and CDR2 FNYEAQ (reference sequence). CDR3 length: 14 amino acids. The chain's CDR3 is CASSLRLSTDTQYF. The CDR3 nucleotides are TGTGCTAGCAGCTTACGTCTAAGCACAGATACGCAGTATTTT.

A few counts support this clone. The chain carries TRBV30 and TRBJ1-2; tentative D call: TRBD1 (5 bases). Germline CDR1 reads GTSNPN; CDR2 reads SVGIG (reference sequence). Trimming stripped 4 bases from V and 4 bases from J, with 19 bases between. This CDR3 is 15 amino acids long. The chain's CDR3 is CAWTAGISNPYGYTF. The CDR3, as DNA: TGTGCCTGGACGGCAGGGATCAGTAACCCCTATGGCTACACCTTC.

V is TRBV7-9 and J is TRBJ1-3, with a possible D match to TRBD1 (6 bases). This CDR3 region has 19 residues. Trimming shortened V by 5 bases and J by 0 bases, and 23 bases separated the two germline ends. Germline V gene sequence: CDR1 SEHNR, CDR2 FQNEAQ (reference sequence). The CDR3 DNA follows: TGTGCCAGCAGCGCCGACGGATCGACAGGAGCGAGCTCTGGAAACACCATATATTTT. Residues: CASSADGSTGASSGNTIYF. The variable domain in full, completed from reference TRBV7-9 and TRBJ1-3, reads DTGVSQNPRHKITKRGQNVTFRCDPISEHNRLYWYRQTLGQGPEFLTYFQNEAQLEKSRLLSDRFSAERPKGSFSTLEIQRTEQGDSAMYLCASSADGSTGASSGNTIYFGEGSWLTVV.

The chain joins TRBV28 to TRBJ1-5; no clear D. The CDR3 spans 14 residues. Germline lookup yields CDR1 MDHEN and CDR2 SYDVKM. The germline V and J ends were trimmed by 7 bases and 0 bases, with 10 bases remaining between them. The CDR3 DNA reads as TGTGCCAGCATTTGGAGGACTAGCAATCAGCCCCAGCATTTT. Amino acids: CASIWRTSNQPQHF.